The 19 T cell receptor beta chains below all came from one sample that was sequenced in a study of blood T cell repertoires in COVID-19. The repertoire was sequenced with immunoSEQ multiplex PCR; TCRdb's copy has only in-frame clones and lacks some. Here the sample spans 200,000 to 250,000 clones, 84% being singletons. The sample was PBMCs or T cells enriched from blood (not recorded which). The receptors were sampled from a man aged 55 to 69 who had recovered from COVID-19.

Remarks on this clone: The same CDR3 also results from other DNA sequences found in this sample. This sequence joins TRBV7-2 and TRBJ1-5; D might be TRBD1 (5 bases). Germline V lookup: CDR1 SGHTA, CDR2 FQGNSA. CDR3 length: 16 amino acids. Trimming shortened V by 2 bases and J by 6 bases, and 17 bases separated the two germline ends. CDR3 in amino acids: CASSLLGQGVGQPQHF. CDR3 DNA: TGTGCCAGCAGCTTACTAGGGCAGGGCGTTGGTCAGCCCCAGCATTTT.

The chain links TRBV10-3 to TRBJ1-4, with 11 bases that match TRBD1. The V segment lost 3 bases and the J segment 11 bases; nucleotides outside the gene matches: 8. The germline V gene has CDR1 ENHRY and CDR2 SYGVKD. The CDR3 runs to 15 residues. The CDR3, as DNA: TGTGCCATCAGTGATGAGGGGACAGGGGGTGTCAAACTGTTTTTT. Amino acids: CAISDEGTGGVKLFF.

The rearrangement uses TRBV5-4 and TRBJ1-2; D uncertain. Trimming pared 0 bases from V and 8 bases from J, leaving 14 bases between. Germline V gives CDR1 SGHNT, CDR2 YYREEE (reference sequence). This CDR3 has 14 amino acids. This CDR3 is CASSLALRKEGYTF. The DNA of the CDR3 is TGTGCCAGCAGCTTGGCCCTACGTAAGGAGGGCTACACCTTC. The entire variable domain, with the rest obtained from reference TRBV5-4 and TRBJ1-2, is as follows: ETGVTQSPTHLIKTRGQQVTLRCSSQSGHNTVSWYQQALGQGPQFIFQYYREEENGRGNFPPRFSGLQFPNYSSELNVNALELDDSALYLCASSLALRKEGYTFGSGTRLTVV.

This chain links TRBV6-2 or TRBV6-3 with TRBJ1-2, with D tentatively TRBD1 (6 bases). This CDR3 contains 15 residues. Trimming took 4 bases from V and 4 from J, leaving 16 bases between them. Germline V lookup: CDR1 MNHEY, CDR2 SVGEGT. CDR3 protein: CASSFGQRPSYGYTF. The CDR3 DNA follows: TGTGCCAGCAGTTTCGGACAGCGCCCTAGCTATGGCTACACCTTC.

This clone was seen only a few times. The chain couples TRBV11-2 to TRBJ1-4; 8 nucleotides align to TRBD1. The CDR3 has 14 amino acids. Unmatched junction bases numbered 6, after V lost 5 bases and J lost 7 bases. Per germline, CDR1 SGHAT and CDR2 FQNNGV. The DNA for the CDR3 is TGTGCCAGCAGCAGCGGGACAGGAAGTGAAAAACTGTTTTTT. It codes for CASSSGTGSEKLFF.

The V gene is TRBV7-3, the J gene TRBJ1-1, with D possibly being TRBD1 (6 bases). The germline CDR1 and CDR2 sequences are SGHTA and FQGTGA. CDR3 length equals 13 residues. V gave up 2 bases and J gave up 4 bases, with 8 bases separating them. The CDR3 spells CASSLPGATEAFF. In DNA form, the CDR3 reads TGTGCCAGCAGCTTACCAGGGGCCACTGAAGCTTTCTTT.

V is TRBV7-8 and J is TRBJ2-1; D may be TRBD1 (5 bases). The CDR3 extends over 14 amino acids. Per germline, CDR1 SGHVS and CDR2 FQNEAQ. The V gene lost 5 bases and the J gene lost 4 bases, with 12 bases spanning the gap. The CDR3 protein is CASSPAGPYNEQFF. CDR3 sequence (DNA): TGTGCCAGCAGCCCGGCAGGGCCATACAATGAGCAGTTCTTC. Using reference TRBV7-8 and TRBJ2-1 for the parts outside the CDR3, the full variable domain is GAGVSQSPRYKVAKRGQDVALRCDPISGHVSLFWYQQALGQGPEFLTYFQNEAQLDKSGLPSDRFFAERPEGSVSTLKIQRTQQEDSAVYLCASSPAGPYNEQFFGPGTRLTVL.

This clone appeared once. This chain links TRBV3-1 (or the pseudogene TRBV3-2) with TRBJ1-1, with 10 bases fitting TRBD1. Per germline, CDR1 LGHDT and CDR2 YNNKEL (reference sequence). The length of the CDR3 is 14 residues. The J segment lost 5 bases and the V segment lost 4 bases, leaving 4 bases of the junction unmatched. CDR3 coding DNA: TGTGCCAGCAGCCCCCGGACAGGGGGGACTGAAGCTTTCTTT. Translation gives CASSPRTGGTEAFF.

The V call is TRBV19, the J call TRBJ2-7, with TRBD1 matching 10 bases. Germline assignment: CDR1 LNHDA and CDR2 SQIVND (reference sequence). V lost 10 bases to trimming and J lost 1 base; unmatched junction nucleotides: 7. CDR3 length: 14 residues. CDR3 sequence (DNA): TGTGCCACCGCGGACAGGGGGAGTTCCTACGAGCAGTACTTC. This encodes CATADRGSSYEQYF.

The J gene is TRBJ1-2, the V gene TRBV19; D possibly corresponds to TRBD1 (6 bases). Germline loops: CDR1 LNHDA, CDR2 SQIVND (reference sequence). The V gene lost 6 bases and the J gene lost 9 bases, with 17 bases spanning the gap. The CDR3 totals 13 residues. For the CDR3, the DNA is TGTGCCAGTAGCCCACAGGGAACCAAGAGCTACACCTTC. Protein: CASSPQGTKSYTF.

The V and J genes are TRBV11-2 and TRBJ1-1, with a weak D call TRBD1 (5 bases). Germline CDR1 is SGHAT and CDR2 is FQNNGV. V gave up 5 bases and J gave up 0 bases, with 16 bases separating them. The length of the CDR3 is 16 residues. CDR3 protein: CASSQSTPTVNTEAFF. The CDR3 region has the DNA TGTGCCAGCAGCCAATCGACCCCGACAGTGAACACTGAAGCTTTCTTT.

The chain uses TRBV3-1 (or the pseudogene TRBV3-2) and TRBJ2-2, with D possibly matching TRBD2 (6 bases). Trimming removed 4 bases at V and 5 bases at J, with 17 bases between. Germline-derived CDR1 and CDR2 are LGHDT and YNNKEL (reference sequence). CDR3 length: 16 residues. CDR3 residues: CASSPAPGGRTGELFF. In DNA form, the CDR3 reads TGTGCCAGCAGCCCAGCGCCCGGGGGACGTACCGGGGAGCTGTTTTTT.

This sequence joins TRBV27 and TRBJ1-1, with 10 positions matching TRBD1. V lost 5 bases to trimming and J lost 7 bases; unmatched junction nucleotides: 7. CDR1 MNHEY and CDR2 SMNVEV come from the germline V gene (reference sequence). The CDR3 is made up of 14 amino acids. CDR3 DNA sequence: TGTGCCAGCAGTATCCGACGGGACAGGGGTGAAGCTTTCTTT. Its protein product is CASSIRRDRGEAFF.

Remarks on this clone: Other nucleotide sequences in the sample specify the same CDR3. V gene TRBV18 combines with J gene TRBJ1-5; 8 bases line up with TRBD1. The trim removed 2 bases at V and 3 bases at J, leaving 3 bases unmatched. The CDR3 runs 15 residues. The germline CDR1 and CDR2 sequences are KGHSH and LQKENI. The CDR3 is CASSPGQGPNQPQHF. The DNA of the CDR3 is TGTGCCAGCTCACCAGGACAGGGACCCAATCAGCCCCAGCATTTT.

This clone turned up a few times. The chain combines TRBV7-8 with TRBJ1-2, with TRBD1 matching over 7 bases. J lost 7 bases, V lost 4 bases, and 6 bases had no gene match. The CDR3 is 13 amino acids. From germline, CDR1 is SGHVS and CDR2 FQNEAQ. Here the CDR3 reads CASSSQGWSGYTF. DNA for the CDR3: TGTGCCAGCAGCTCACAGGGGTGGTCTGGCTACACCTTC.

The chain employs TRBV30 and TRBJ2-3, with a tentative D call TRBD2 (5 bases). The germline V gene encodes CDR1 GTSNPN and CDR2 SVGIG (reference sequence). The CDR3 has 14 amino acids. Trimming cost V 4 bases and J 0 bases, with 11 bases left between them. CDR3 nucleotide sequence: TGTGCCTGGATGGACTCTCCGAGCACAGATACGCAGTATTTT. Its protein product is CAWMDSPSTDTQYF.

This CDR3 reads CASSRQGLSPLHF. The CDR3 DNA follows: TGTGCCAGTAGTAGACAGGGCCTTTCACCCCTCCACTTT. The rearrangement uses TRBV19 and TRBJ1-6; 7 bases agree with TRBD1. The CDR3 loop spans 13 amino acids. From germline, CDR1 is LNHDA and CDR2 SQIVND (reference sequence). Trimming at V came to 4 bases and at J to 9 bases, leaving 3 bases not matched to a gene. Using reference TRBV19 and TRBJ1-6 for the parts outside the CDR3, the full variable domain is DGGITQSPKYLFRKEGQNVTLSCEQNLNHDAMYWYRQDPGQGLRLIYYSQIVNDFQKGDIAEGYSVSREKKESFPLTVTSAQKNPTAFYLCASSRQGLSPLHFGNGTRLTVT.

This clone was seen just once. J is TRBJ1-4 and V is TRBV19, with 11 bases lining up with TRBD1. The CDR3 contains 13 residues. The V segment lost 8 bases and the J segment 8 bases; nucleotides outside the gene matches: 4. Germline CDR1 and CDR2: LNHDA and SQIVND (reference sequence). CDR3 sequence (DNA): TGTGCCAGTGGACAGGGGGCGATCGAAAAACTGTTTTTT. It translates to CASGQGAIEKLFF.

The V gene is TRBV7-9, the J gene TRBJ2-2; TRBD2 might be the D (5 bases). CDR3 length equals 14 residues. Trimming removed 8 bases from V and 4 bases from J, with 14 bases in between. CDR1 is SEHNR, CDR2 FQNEAQ, per germline (reference sequence). DNA of the CDR3: TGTGCCAGCTCCGGGGTCACGATCACCGGGGAGCTGTTTTTT. Translation gives CASSGVTITGELFF. Complete variable domain (other parts from reference TRBV7-9 and TRBJ2-2): DTGVSQNPRHKITKRGQNVTFRCDPISEHNRLYWYRQTLGQGPEFLTYFQNEAQLEKSRLLSDRFSAERPKGSFSTLEIQRTEQGDSAMYLCASSGVTITGELFFGEGSRLTVL.